The 18 T cell receptor beta chains below were found in one sample sequenced in a study of cytomegalovirus exposure and HLA in healthy donors. Vbeta (60) and Jbeta (13) primers were used in the PCR. Using immunoSEQ multiplex PCR, the repertoire was profiled, and TCRdb retains in-frame clones only, with some absent. The sample yields roughly 89,000 clones, 80% seen once. The source material was PBMCs. The receptors shown here come from a man between 18 and 29 years old in good health and CMV-seronegative.

Here the CDR3 reads CASSLASGQRAFNYGYTF. The CDR3 DNA reads as TGCGCCAGCAGCTTGGCCTCGGGACAGAGGGCCTTCAACTATGGCTACACCTTC. The chain recombines TRBV5-1 with TRBJ1-2, with 7 nucleotides matching TRBD1. The CDR3 consists of 18 residues. Germline V gives CDR1 SGHRS, CDR2 YFSETQ. The junction had 13 bases not matched to a gene; V was cut back by 0 bases and J by 2 bases.

J is TRBJ2-1 and V is TRBV2; 8 bases line up with TRBD2. The trim removed 5 bases at V and 5 bases at J, leaving 8 bases unmatched. CDR3 length: 15 residues. Per germline, CDR1 SNHLY and CDR2 FYNNEI. The CDR3 DNA reads as TGTGCCAGCAGTTTACCGGGGGGGAGCCACAATGAGCAGTTCTTC. As protein: CASSLPGGSHNEQFF.

The V and J genes are TRBV19 and TRBJ2-5, with TRBD1 matching over 9 bases. CDR1 is LNHDA and CDR2 is SQIVND in the germline V gene (reference sequence). This CDR3 contains 14 residues. Trimming at V came to 3 bases and at J to 5 bases, leaving 4 bases not matched to a gene. The CDR3 nucleotides are TGTGCCAGTAGTATGGGACAGGGATGGGAGACCCAGTACTTC. It translates to CASSMGQGWETQYF.

The chain combines TRBV5-1 with TRBJ2-1, with 8 nucleotides matching TRBD1. Germline V gene data show CDR1 as SGHRS and CDR2 as YFSETQ. The CDR3 is made up of 15 amino acids. The trim removed 0 bases at V and 3 bases at J, leaving 2 bases unmatched. The CDR3 here is CASSLAGGNYNEQFF. The CDR3 nucleotides are TGCGCCAGCAGCTTGGCAGGGGGCAACTACAATGAGCAGTTCTTC.

The V and J genes are TRBV7-9 and TRBJ2-7; no reliable D call. The V and J ends lost 4 bases and 1 base respectively, with 5 bases between them. In germline, CDR1 is SEHNR, CDR2 FQNEAQ (reference sequence). This CDR3 is built from 12 residues. CDR3 nucleotide sequence: TGTGCCAGCAGCTCCATTTCCTACGAGCAGTACTTC. Translating it yields CASSSISYEQYF.

This clone was detected only once. Other DNA sequences in this specimen translate into the identical CDR3. The chain links TRBV2 to TRBJ2-5; D possibly corresponds to TRBD1 (7 bases). With 6 bases removed from V and 3 bases from J, the gap between germline ends came to 23 bases. There are 17 residues in the CDR3. CDR1 is SNHLY and CDR2 is FYNNEI in the germline V gene. CDR3 sequence reads: CASSRRGRGAVKETQYF. For the CDR3, the DNA is TGTGCCAGCAGCCGGAGGGGGCGGGGAGCAGTGAAAGAGACCCAGTACTTC.

This sequence joins TRBV19 and TRBJ1-1; TRBD1 agrees at 9 bases. V lost 5 bases and J lost 2; bases outside the gene matches: 3. This CDR3 is built from 14 residues. Germline V CDR1 and CDR2: LNHDA, SQIVND (reference sequence). CDR3 DNA sequence: TGTGCCAGTAGTCGGGACAGGGCCAACACTGAAGCTTTCTTT. Protein product: CASSRDRANTEAFF. Complete variable domain (other parts from reference TRBV19 and TRBJ1-1): DGGITQSPKYLFRKEGQNVTLSCEQNLNHDAMYWYRQDPGQGLRLIYYSQIVNDFQKGDIAEGYSVSREKKESFPLTVTSAQKNPTAFYLCASSRDRANTEAFFGQGTRLTVV.

The V gene is TRBV29-1, the J gene TRBJ2-3, with D possibly matching TRBD1 (5 bases). The V gene lost 4 bases and the J gene lost 0 bases, with 11 bases spanning the gap. This CDR3 is 14 amino acids long. Germline CDR1 is SQVTM and CDR2 is ANQGSEA. DNA of the CDR3: TGCAGCGTTGTGACAGCCGCTAGCACAGATACGCAGTATTTT. Encoded protein: CSVVTAASTDTQYF.

Written as DNA, the CDR3 is TGTGCCAGCAGCGTCGACGGAGCGAACACTGAAGCTTTCTTT. Translating gives CASSVDGANTEAFF. The chain couples TRBV9 to TRBJ1-1; D remains ambiguous. Trimming stripped 2 bases from V and 1 base from J, with 9 bases between. Germline lookup yields CDR1 SGDLS and CDR2 YYNGEE. The length of the CDR3 is 14 residues.

In regard to this clone: A read error may account for a junction end that differs from germline. V usage is TRBV7-8 and J usage is TRBJ1-1, with 7 bases that match TRBD1. This CDR3 comprises 15 residues. Germline values: CDR1 SGHVS, CDR2 FQNEAQ. In DNA, the CDR3 is TGTGCCAGCAGCCCCAGGGGACAGAAAGTCACTGAAGCTTCCTTT. It codes for CASSPRGQKVTEASF. Based on the CDR3 plus reference TRBV7-8 and TRBJ1-1, the full variable domain is GAGVSQSPRYKVAKRGQDVALRCDPISGHVSLFWYQQALGQGPEFLTYFQNEAQLDKSGLPSDRFFAERPEGSVSTLKIQRTQQEDSAVYLCASSPRGQKVTEASFGQGTRLTVV.

The chain recombines TRBV7-9 with TRBJ2-7; weak D call: TRBD1 (6 bases). Germline V lookup: CDR1 SEHNR, CDR2 FQNEAQ (reference sequence). This CDR3 is built from 16 residues. Deletions cut 5 bases from V and 0 bases from J, with 17 bases between. The chain's CDR3 is CASSHIDRIHSYEQYF. The CDR3 DNA reads TGTGCCAGCAGCCATATCGACAGGATACACTCCTACGAGCAGTACTTC. Drawing the rest from reference TRBV7-9 and TRBJ2-7, the complete variable domain is DTGVSQNPRHKITKRGQNVTFRCDPISEHNRLYWYRQTLGQGPEFLTYFQNEAQLEKSRLLSDRFSAERPKGSFSTLEIQRTEQGDSAMYLCASSHIDRIHSYEQYFGPGTRLTVT.

The table lists this clone with a count of one. V and J are TRBV6-1 and TRBJ2-7; 7 positions match TRBD1. The CDR3 totals 13 residues. CDR1 and CDR2 (germline): MNHNS, SASEGT. V trimming: 4 bases; J trimming: 4 bases; junction bases outside the gene matches: 4. The CDR3 nucleotides are TGTGCCAGCAGTGGAGGGGGCCGATACGAGCAGTACTTC. Its protein is CASSGGGRYEQYF.

The chain joins TRBV4-1 to TRBJ1-2, with unresolved D. Germline loops: CDR1 MGHRA, CDR2 YSYEKL. V lost 2 bases to trimming and J lost 7 bases, with 11 bases between them. The CDR3 runs to 13 residues. CDR3 sequence: CASSQWEGSGYTF. In DNA form, the CDR3 reads TGCGCCAGCAGCCAATGGGAGGGTAGTGGCTACACCTTC.

The chain carries TRBV2 and TRBJ2-1, with 8 bases lining up with TRBD2. This CDR3 has 13 residues. CDR1 is SNHLY and CDR2 is FYNNEI in the germline V gene. The junction had 9 bases not matched to a gene; V was cut back by 8 bases and J by 9 bases. The CDR3 region is CASVQTGRGEQFF. The CDR3 DNA reads as TGTGCCAGCGTCCAAACCGGGAGGGGTGAGCAGTTCTTC.

J is TRBJ1-3 and V is TRBV5-1; D gene ambiguous. Germline V gene sequence: CDR1 SGHRS, CDR2 YFSETQ. CDR3 length equals 14 residues. Trimming took off 5 bases at V and 3 bases at J, with 12 bases between the two ends. The CDR3 nucleotides read TGCGCCAGCAGAATCGGGGAGGGTGGAAACACCATATATTTT. Encoded protein: CASRIGEGGNTIYF.

The chain employs TRBV29-1 and TRBJ1-1; perhaps TRBD1 as D (5 bases). The germline CDR1 and CDR2 sequences are SQVTM and ANQGSEA. The CDR3 consists of 13 residues. V lost 4 bases and J lost 0, with 9 bases in between. CDR3 sequence reads: CSVGPGLNTEAFF. The CDR3 bases are TGCAGCGTTGGGCCAGGGCTGAACACTGAAGCTTTCTTT.

The CDR3 sequence is CAWSVPRPSPRTDTQYF. CDR3 in DNA: TGTGCCTGGAGTGTACCCCGACCTAGCCCCCGCACAGATACGCAGTATTTT. The V and J genes are TRBV30 and TRBJ2-3, with D tentatively TRBD2 (5 bases). There are 17 residues in the CDR3. V was pared by 0 bases and J by 1 base, with 17 bases between. Germline CDR1 GTSNPN, CDR2 SVGIG (reference sequence).

With respect to this clone: In the same sample, other DNA sequences code for this CDR3. The chain uses TRBV6-5 and TRBJ2-7; possibly TRBD2 for D (6 bases). Germline CDR1 is MNHEY and CDR2 is SVGAGI. CDR3 length: 13 residues. V was pared by 0 bases and J by 4 bases, with 7 bases between. Here the CDR3 reads CASSYSAGYEQYF. DNA for the CDR3: TGTGCCAGCAGTTACTCGGCGGGATACGAGCAGTACTTC.